The T cell receptor beta chain described here comes from a study of beta chain features in type 1 diabetes (dated by TCRdb to the late 2010s). Looking at the study overall: Patients and healthy donors did not differ in mean age, gender distribution, total cell number or subset yield. A total of roughly 98,000,000 sorted cells were examined across all samples, and RNA yield correlated strongly with the number of cells per subset. Regulatory and stem cell-like memory subsets were obtained from only 8 patients and about 8 healthy donors, while naive and central memory subsets were obtained from all 30 or so donors. In the study, TCRB repertoires of sorted circulating CD4+ T cell subsets from recently diagnosed type 1 diabetes patients were compared with those of matched healthy donors. Study-wide findings and limitations: Naive, central memory and regulatory TCRB repertoires appeared more similar among patients than among healthy donors. Because cDNA rather than genomic DNA was sequenced, highly expressing activated cells could have been over-represented, although no difference in activation and CD3 levels was found between groups. A moderate but significant shortening of TCRB CDR3 length was observed in type 1 diabetes patients in all four CD4+ subsets. At VDJ recombination sites, patients with type 1 diabetes made fewer insertions and deleted more nucleotides, a pattern implying thymic rearrangement abnormalities. Because small numbers of individuals were included in the HLA sub-analyses, any influence of HLA type on TCRB rearrangement was left unresolved. PCR might favor shorter templates, but patient and control samples were amplified and corrected together, so any skew would affect both groups equally.

From its cysteine to its phenylalanine, the CDR3 spans 15 amino acids. Here the CDR3 DNA is all that survives: 45 bases in frame from base 1. Trimming takes 7 bases off V and 0 bases off J; junction bases not matched to a gene: 6. Looking up the germline V gene yields CDR1 SGHTA and CDR2 FQGNSA. A single peripheral blood draw of around 100 mL on average was collected from each donor into heparinised tubes. Using a panel that included CD45RO, CCR7, CD25, CD127, CD95 and CD27, naive, central memory, regulatory and stem cell-like memory CD4+ T cells were sorted on a BD FACSAria II. A purity above 95% was achieved for all sorted populations. PBMCs were separated immediately by Lymphoprep density gradient centrifugation and were stained directly, without being cultured. So that batch effects would be minimized, each experiment stained and sorted samples in pairs, pairing one healthy donor with one patient.

With respect to this clone: The target of this receptor is not known. Base quality data are lacking; no much larger clone is found one base away.

All of the isolated RNA was reverse transcribed with the High Capacity cDNA Reverse Transcription Kit, so expressed TCRB transcripts were sequenced. Deep immunoSEQ sequencing was applied to naive, central memory and regulatory T cell samples, giving an average of approximately 3.8 million total reads per sample. Sorted cells were lysed in RLT buffer, and RNA was extracted using DNase-treated RNeasy Micro or Mini kits according to cell number. Each cell subset was processed separately to prevent cross-contamination, with patient and healthy donor samples processed together. The immunoSEQ multiplex PCR was used to amplify TCRB sequences from cDNA, yielding 87-bp fragments that span the CDR3 region. Sequencing of the amplicons was performed on the Illumina HiSeq platform. The authors processed their data as follows. PCR bias was corrected computationally using synthetic template baselines, and reads within Hamming distance 2 were collapsed, with unmergeable singletons discarded. By aligning reads against IMGT, V, D and J genes, CDR3 length, and insertions or deletions at six rearrangement sites were assigned. Clonotype counts were normalized to sorted cell number within each subset before computing true diversity and Gini coefficients with the tcR R package. Repertoire sharing was quantified using the overlap coefficient calculated on TCRB nucleotide sequences. As a proxy for the pre-selection repertoire, out-of-frame TCRB sequences from naive cells were analyzed. The clones in this table, taken by TCRdb from immuneACCESS, are in-frame only. Not every clone is retained; where verified, under half of the shortfall comes from an unresolved V gene, and the cause of the rest is unknown. The V and J calls and clone size were taken over from that table, and D and trimming were inferred from the DNA. The sample yields about 150,000 clones; under 11% were counted once. Clones ranked in the top ten supply less than 1.5% of the sample.

The sequenced sample consisted of naive CD4+ T cells from blood. In the paper's terms, the cell subset or site label means: true naive CD4+ T cells. The TCR originated in a man between 18 and 29 years old in good health. Rearrangement joined TRBV7-2 to TRBJ2-5; 9 nucleotides in the junction match TRBD2. CDR3 loop: CASNSGGANQETQYF. The DNA is as follows: TGTGCCAGCAATAGCGGGGGAGCGAACCAAGAGACCCAGTACTTC. The CDR3, completed at both ends by the reference TRBV7-2 and TRBJ2-5 genes, gives the full variable domain GAGVSQSPSNKVTEKGKDVELRCDPISGHTALYWYRQSLGQGLEFLIYFQGNSAPDKSGLPSDRFSAERTGGSVSTLTIQRTQQEDSAVYLCASNSGGANQETQYFGPGTRLLVL.